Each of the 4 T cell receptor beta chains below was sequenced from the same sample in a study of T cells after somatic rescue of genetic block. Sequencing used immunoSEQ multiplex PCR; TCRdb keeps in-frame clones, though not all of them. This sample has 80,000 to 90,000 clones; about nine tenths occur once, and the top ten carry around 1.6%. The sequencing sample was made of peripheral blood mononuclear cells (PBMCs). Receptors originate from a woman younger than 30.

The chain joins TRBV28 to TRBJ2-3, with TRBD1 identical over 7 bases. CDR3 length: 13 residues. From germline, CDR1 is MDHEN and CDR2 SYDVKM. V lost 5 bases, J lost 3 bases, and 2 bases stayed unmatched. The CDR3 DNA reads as TGTGCCAGCAGTGAGGGGGCAACAGATACGCAGTATTTT. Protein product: CASSEGATDTQYF.

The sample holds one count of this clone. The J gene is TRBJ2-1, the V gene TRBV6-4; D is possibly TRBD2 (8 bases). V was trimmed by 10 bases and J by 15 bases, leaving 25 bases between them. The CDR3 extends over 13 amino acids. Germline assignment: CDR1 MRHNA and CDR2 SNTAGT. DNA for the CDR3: TGTGCCACGTCTGCCACGGGAGGGGGCTTTAGGTTCTTC. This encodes CATSATGGGFRFF.

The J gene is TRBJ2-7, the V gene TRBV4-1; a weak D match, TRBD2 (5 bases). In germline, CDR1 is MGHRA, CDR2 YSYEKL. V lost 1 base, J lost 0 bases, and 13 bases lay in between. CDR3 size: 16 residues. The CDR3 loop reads CASSQASRRSSYEQYF. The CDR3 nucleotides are TGCGCCAGCAGCCAAGCGTCCAGGAGGAGCTCCTACGAGCAGTACTTC.

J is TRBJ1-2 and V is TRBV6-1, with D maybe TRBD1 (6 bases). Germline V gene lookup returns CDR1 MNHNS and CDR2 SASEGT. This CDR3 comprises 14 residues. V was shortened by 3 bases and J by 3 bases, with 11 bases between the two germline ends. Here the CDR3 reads CASSDGQKHYGYTF. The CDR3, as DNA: TGTGCCAGCAGTGATGGACAGAAACACTATGGCTACACCTTC.